The T cell receptor (beta chain) described here comes from a study of beta chain features in type 1 diabetes. TCRB transcripts that were expressed got sequenced, as all of the isolated RNA had been reverse transcribed. The data were produced by immunoSEQ multiplex PCR, yet TCRdb's version contains in-frame clones alone and is incomplete. The table lists 200,000 to 250,000 clones, 68% of them singletons. The sample was naive CD4+ T cells from blood. This clonotype was sampled from a man between 25 and 39 years old in good health.

The CDR3 nucleotides are TGTGCCAGCAGCTTCGGTTACAGACTACAGGGCAATGAGCAGTTCTTC. This sequence encodes CASSFGYRLQGNEQFF. The chain uses TRBV11-2 and TRBJ2-1, with a tentative D call TRBD1 (6 bases). Trimming cost V 3 bases and J 6 bases, with 18 bases left between them. From germline, CDR1 is SGHAT and CDR2 FQNNGV. CDR3 length: 16 amino acids.